The entry that follows covers one TCR beta chain sequence. Antigen specificity is unknown. The data stem from a study of CD8+ T cells in alopecia areata. Findings and limits, study-wide: Expanded CD8+ clones among the top 100, as well as scalp clonality, were significantly decreased by tofacitinib.

As to treatment: oral pan-JAK inhibitor, 5-10 mg twice daily. Germline CDR1 and CDR2: SGDLS and YYNGEE. CDR3 length: 12 amino acids. Deletions cut 4 bases from V and 6 bases from J, with 11 bases between. Sequencing relied on a cDNA template that was reverse transcribed from extracted RNA. The protocol was immunoSEQ multiplex PCR, while the TCRdb copy is restricted to in-frame clones and leaves out a portion. The sample includes 150,000 to 200,000 clones, about 60% of them seen just once. This clonotype was obtained from a human donor with alopecia areata. Sequencing used CD8+ T cells sorted from blood, obtained at week 24, from a patient treated with tofacitinib. The gene calls are TRBV9 and TRBJ2-7, with D hard to call. CDR3 in amino acids: CASSQHSAEQYF. The CDR3 nucleotides read TGTGCCAGCAGCCAACACTCAGCCGAGCAGTACTTC.